The 5 T cell receptor beta chains reported below all come from one sample, sequenced in a study of T cell repertoires in cytomegalovirus infection. These receptors are not linked to any known antigen. One entry per CDR3 protein results from TCRdb running MiXCR on the reads. The data contain about 57,000 distinct CDR3 sequences, 20% to 25% of them singletons. This specimen was CD8+ T cells from cultured PBMCs, taken from culture after CMV antigen stimulation. These receptors were obtained from a human donor in good health (CMV status not recorded). Some clones in this sample may be carry-over from other donors' samples.

This chain joins TRBV7-9 and TRBJ2-3; 8 nucleotides line up with TRBD2. The germline CDR1 and CDR2 sequences are SEHNR and FQNEAQ (reference sequence). The CDR3 extends over 17 amino acids. With 6 bases clipped from V and 3 bases from J, the junction kept 14 bases outside the gene matches. CDR3 sequence reads: CASSSPISGEATDTQYF. For the CDR3, the DNA is TGTGCCAGCAGTTCTCCGATTAGCGGGGAGGCAACAGATACGCAGTATTTT.

DNA for the CDR3: TGTGCCAGCAGCCAAGATCCGTACCCTATAAGATGGTGGACCGGGGAGCTGTTTTTT. This codes for CASSQDPYPIRWWTGELFF. This chain joins TRBV14 and TRBJ2-2; no clear D. The CDR3 totals 19 residues. Per germline, CDR1 SGHDN and CDR2 FVKESK. Trimming pared 0 bases from V and 5 bases from J, leaving 22 bases between.

The chain joins TRBV12-3 or TRBV12-4 to TRBJ2-5, with D perhaps assigned TRBD1 or TRBD2 (6 bases each). Between the trimmed V and J ends, which lost 7 bases and 5 bases, there was a span of 20 bases. There are 15 residues in the CDR3. DNA for the CDR3: TGTGCCAGCACCCCCGTCGAGGGGGGTTCCGAGACCCAGTACTTC. Residues: CASTPVEGGSETQYF.

The table lists this clonotype with a few counts. The chain uses TRBV3-1 and TRBJ2-5, with TRBD2 identical over 10 bases. After removal of 4 bases from V and 2 bases from J, the junction contained 4 bases not matched to a gene. Germline loops: CDR1 LGHDT, CDR2 YNNKEL (reference sequence). The CDR3 sequence is 15 residues long. The CDR3 bases are TGTGCCAGCAGCCGCCGGACTAGCGGACAAGAGACCCAGTACTTC. It codes for CASSRRTSGQETQYF.

CDR3 sequence reads: CASSLNMWAHNQPQHF. The CDR3 bases are TGTGCCAGCAGCTTAAATATGTGGGCCCACAATCAGCCCCAGCATTTT. This chain joins TRBV7-2 and TRBJ1-5; D remains unclear. Germline CDR1 reads SGHTA; CDR2 reads FQGNSA. There are 16 residues in the CDR3. Trimming removed 2 bases at V and 3 bases at J, with 14 bases between.